Following are 7 T cell receptor beta chains from one sample sequenced in a study of cytomegalovirus exposure and HLA in healthy donors. The PCR ran on 60 Vbeta and 13 Jbeta primers. This table comes from immunoSEQ multiplex PCR, and its TCRdb copy is limited to in-frame clones, with some not included. The sample lists 130,000 to 150,000 clones, 64% occurring once. Sequencing was performed on PBMCs. The receptors were gathered from a young woman in good health and CMV-seropositive.

In the case of this clone: Since no conserved phenylalanine or tryptophan closes the CDR3, a read error is the likely cause. No DNA is shown, since the ends of the CDR3 on it are uncertain; the CDR3 is the one TCRdb lists. V and J are TRBV12-5 and TRBJ1-1. The CDR3 is made up of 8 amino acids, end residues included. CDR1 and CDR2 (germline): LGHNT, FRNRAP. CDR3 sequence: CASLPRRE.

This clone occurred a few times. V and J are TRBV6-5 and TRBJ1-2; D gene ambiguous. Looked up from germline, CDR1 is MNHEY and CDR2 is SVGAGI. CDR3 length: 13 amino acids. Trimming shortened V by 4 bases and J by 3 bases, and 9 bases separated the two germline ends. CDR3 DNA sequence: TGTGCCAGCAGTTCACCGGTTTACTATGGCTACACCTTC. It yields the protein CASSSPVYYGYTF.

This clone appeared a few times. The chain couples TRBV27 to TRBJ2-3, with 11 nucleotides matching TRBD2. The CDR3 is 15 residues long. V lost 6 bases and J lost 4; bases outside the gene matches: 6. Germline CDR1 MNHEY, CDR2 SMNVEV (reference sequence). Written as DNA, the CDR3 is TGTGCCAGCAGAGGGACTAGCGGAATCGCAGATACGCAGTATTTT. Translated: CASRGTSGIADTQYF.

This clone was counted a few times. J is TRBJ2-5 and V is TRBV2, with 7 bases identical to TRBD1. Germline V lookup: CDR1 SNHLY, CDR2 FYNNEI. J gave up 2 bases and V 5 bases, and 11 bases lay outside the gene matches. This CDR3 has 16 residues. The CDR3 loop is CASSPRQGIVQETQYF. CDR3 in DNA: TGTGCCAGCAGTCCCCGACAGGGAATAGTTCAAGAGACCCAGTACTTC.

The chain carries TRBV30 and TRBJ2-5; TRBD1 aligns across 7 bases. J was trimmed by 1 base and V by 0 bases; bases with no gene match: 11. CDR3 length equals 17 residues. Germline lookup yields CDR1 GTSNPN and CDR2 SVGIG (reference sequence). Here the CDR3 DNA reads TGTGCCTGGAGTGTCGGCAGGGGGTCTCTCGCCCAAGAGACCCAGTACTTC. Translated: CAWSVGRGSLAQETQYF. Looking up the rest from reference TRBV30 and TRBJ2-5 gives the full variable domain: SQTIHQWPATLVQPVGSPLSLECTVEGTSNPNLYWYRQAAGRGLQLLFYSVGIGQISSEVPQNLSASRPQDRQFILSSKKLLLSDSGFYLCAWSVGRGSLAQETQYFGPGTRLLVL.

V is TRBV28 and J is TRBJ2-7, with 7 positions matching TRBD1. Germline values: CDR1 MDHEN, CDR2 SYDVKM. The trim removed 6 bases at V and 3 bases at J, leaving 14 bases unmatched. CDR3 length: 16 amino acids. The chain's CDR3 is CASSFRDRVVIYEQYF. The CDR3 coding sequence is TGTGCCAGCAGCTTCCGAGACAGGGTGGTCATCTACGAGCAGTACTTC.

The chain is built from TRBV25-1 and TRBJ2-3, with TRBD2 as a possible D gene (5 bases). The germline CDR1 and CDR2 sequences are MGHDK and SYGVNS. The CDR3 length is 13 residues. Trimming removed 9 bases from V and 5 bases from J, with 15 bases in between. The CDR3 loop reads CASSHGGGDTQYF. Written as DNA, the CDR3 is TGTGCCAGTTCCCACGGAGGAGGAGATACGCAGTATTTT. Combining the CDR3 with reference TRBV25-1 and TRBJ2-3 gives the whole variable domain EADIYQTPRYLVIGTGKKITLECSQTMGHDKMYWYQQDPGMELHLIHYSYGVNSTEKGDLSSESTVSRIRTEHFPLTLESARPSHTSQYLCASSHGGGDTQYFGPGTRLTVL.